The sequence of this TCR beta chain was determined in a study of radiotherapy plus CTLA-4 blockade in lung cancer. The assay was immunoSEQ multiplex PCR, and TCRdb's table has in-frame clones only and misses some. The table has 75,000 to 100,000 clones, 80% to 90% seen once. This CDR3 has 15 residues. CDR1 MNHNS and CDR2 SASEGT come from the germline V gene. V lost 6 bases and J 6 bases, leaving 17 bases between the germline ends. The sequence was obtained from a human donor with non-small cell lung cancer that progressed on radiotherapy plus ipilimumab. The chain combines TRBV6-1 with TRBJ2-2; perhaps D is TRBD1 or TRBD2 (5 bases each). The sequencing used peripheral blood, collected from a patient treated with radiotherapy plus ipilimumab. In nucleotides, the CDR3 is TGTGCCAGCAGGCCCTGGACCCTGGGGGCCGGGGAGCTGTTTTTT. Its translation: CASRPWTLGAGELFF.